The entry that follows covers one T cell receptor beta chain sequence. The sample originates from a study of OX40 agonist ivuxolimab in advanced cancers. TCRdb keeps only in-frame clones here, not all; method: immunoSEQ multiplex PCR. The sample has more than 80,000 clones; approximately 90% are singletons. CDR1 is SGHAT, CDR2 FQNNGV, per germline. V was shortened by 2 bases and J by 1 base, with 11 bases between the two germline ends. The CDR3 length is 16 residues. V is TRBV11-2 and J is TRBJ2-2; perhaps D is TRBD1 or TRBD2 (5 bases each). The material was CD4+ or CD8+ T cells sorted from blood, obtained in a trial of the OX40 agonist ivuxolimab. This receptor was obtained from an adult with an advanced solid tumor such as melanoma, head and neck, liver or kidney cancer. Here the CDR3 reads CASSLRGAGNTGELFF. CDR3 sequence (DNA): TGTGCCAGCAGCTTACGAGGGGCAGGGAACACCGGGGAGCTGTTTTTT.